A selection of T cell receptor beta chains follows, all from one sample in a study of blood T cell repertoires in COVID-19. Generated by immunoSEQ multiplex PCR, the TCRdb table keeps only in-frame clones and is missing some. The table lists some 69,000 clones, 80% to 90% of them singletons. Sample: peripheral blood. The receptors stem from a woman aged 45-65 years with active COVID-19. CDR3s include the opening cysteine and the closing phenylalanine or tryptophan. Each record gives: clone size, D gene, J gene, V gene, CDR3 protein, CDR3 DNA. A D gene is named only where the DNA matches it firmly. Clone size is not always given. Where it is, it says once, few, many or a class for expanded clones.

.,.,TRBJ2-1,TRBV30,CAAKRVFSYNEQFF,TGTGCCGCTAAACGGGTTTTTTCCTACAATGAGCAGTTCTTC
.,.,TRBJ1-6,TRBV7-3,CASSSNPGGNSPLHF,TGTGCCAGCAGCTCAAACCCGGGGGGTAATTCACCCCTCCACTTT
.,.,TRBJ2-7,TRBV7-2,CASSSGVGHSYEQYF,TGTGCCAGCAGCTCCGGGGTGGGACACTCCTACGAGCAGTACTTC
.,TRBD2,TRBJ2-7,TRBV6-6,CASSLSGTSGRPSSYEQYF,TGTGCCAGCAGTCTCTCCGGGACTAGCGGGAGGCCGAGCTCCTACGAGCAGTACTTC
once,.,TRBJ2-4,TRBV9,CASSVDRGIQYF,TGTGCCAGCAGCGTAGATAGGGGAATTCAGTACTTC
.,TRBD1,TRBJ2-2,TRBV19,CASSTGPGQGDTGELFF,TGTGCCAGTAGTACGGGACCGGGACAGGGGGACACCGGGGAGCTGTTTTTT
.,.,TRBJ2-2,TRBV2,CASSVSGNTGELFF,TGTGCCAGCAGTGTTTCAGGGAACACCGGGGAGCTGTTTTTT
once,.,TRBJ2-5,TRBV24-1,CATSDRDISTQETQYF,TGTGCCACCAGTGATCGGGACATATCCACCCAAGAGACCCAGTACTTC
once,TRBD2,TRBJ2-1,TRBV5-1,CASSLVLAGDTYNEQFF,TGCGCCAGCAGCTTGGTACTGGCGGGAGATACCTACAATGAGCAGTTCTTC
.,.,TRBJ2-7,TRBV28,CASSLIVADGHEQYF,TGTGCCAGCAGTTTGATAGTAGCGGACGGCCACGAGCAGTACTTC
.,TRBD2,TRBJ2-1,TRBV18,CASSRTSGSNNEQFF,TGTGCCAGCTCACGGACTAGCGGGAGTAACAATGAGCAGTTCTTC
few,TRBD1,TRBJ1-4,TRBV2,CASRKSGTENEKLFF,TGTGCCAGCAGAAAATCCGGGACAGAAAATGAAAAACTGTTTTTT
few,TRBD2,TRBJ2-7,TRBV7-2,CASSHRPTSGSYEQYF,TGTGCCAGCAGCCACCGACCGACTAGCGGGAGTTACGAGCAGTACTTC
.,.,TRBJ2-1,TRBV11-2,CASSSGLFNEQFF,TGTGCCAGCAGCTCCGGACTATTCAATGAGCAGTTCTTC
.,.,TRBJ1-1,TRBV7-9,CASSSTQGPDTEAFF,TGTGCCAGCAGCTCGACCCAGGGCCCCGACACTGAAGCTTTCTTT
.,.,TRBJ2-7,TRBV19,CASSIDRSGSQNEQYF,TGTGCCAGTAGTATAGATAGGTCCGGGAGCCAGAACGAGCAGTACTTC
.,TRBD1,TRBJ1-1,TRBV7-7,CATDRVRGTEAFF,TGTGCCACGGACAGGGTTCGCGGCACTGAAGCTTTCTTT
.,TRBD1,TRBJ2-1,TRBV3-1/TRBV3-2,CASSQEGTGGPKEQFF,TGTGCCAGCAGCCAAGAAGGGACAGGGGGCCCAAAAGAGCAGTTCTTC
.,.,TRBJ1-1,TRBV18,CASSPTLNTEAFF,TGTGCCAGCTCACCTACATTGAACACTGAAGCTTTCTTT
once,TRBD2,TRBJ2-1,TRBV11-3,CASGSSYNEQFF,TGTGCGAGCGGGAGCTCCTACAATGAGCAGTTCTTC
.,TRBD2,TRBJ2-1,TRBV19,CASSPPGLVVAGEQFF,TGTGCCAGTAGTCCTCCGGGACTAGTTGTAGCGGGTGAGCAGTTCTTC
.,.,TRBJ2-7,TRBV6-6,CASSYSSEQYF,TGTGCCAGCAGTTACTCCAGCGAGCAGTACTTC
.,TRBD2,TRBJ2-7,TRBV2,CASRVQLAGLVGYEQYF,TGTGCCAGCAGGGTACAACTAGCGGGACTCGTGGGCTACGAGCAGTACTTC
.,TRBD1,TRBJ1-4,TRBV7-6,CASGPTGGTYEKLFF,TGTGCCAGCGGACCGACAGGGGGCACTTATGAAAAACTGTTTTTT
.,TRBD1,TRBJ2-6,TRBV19,CASKRMELDRETAGANVLTF,TGTGCCAGTAAACGAATGGAATTGGACAGGGAAACGGCTGGGGCCAACGTCCTGACTTTC
.,.,TRBJ1-2,TRBV11-2,CASSFRGGYTF,TGTGCCAGCAGCTTTAGAGGTGGCTACACCTTC
.,TRBD1,TRBJ1-1,TRBV11-3,CASSRRTGLNTEAFF,TGTGCCAGCAGCAGGAGGACAGGGCTGAACACTGAAGCTTTCTTT
.,TRBD2,TRBJ2-7,TRBV19,CASSIHGLGYYEQYF,TGTGCCAGTAGTATCCATGGACTAGGATACTACGAGCAGTACTTC
.,TRBD1,TRBJ1-5,TRBV19,CARKTGADQPQHF,TGTGCCAGGAAGACAGGGGCGGATCAGCCCCAGCATTTT
.,TRBD2,TRBJ2-1,TRBV5-4,CASSSSGRAQKSEQFF,TGTGCCAGCAGCTCTAGCGGGAGGGCCCAGAAGAGTGAGCAGTTCTTC
.,.,TRBJ1-2,TRBV30,CATRTNYGYTF,TGTGCCACACGTACGAACTATGGCTACACCTTC